A few counts support the clone carrying this T cell receptor (beta chain). The data stem from a study of cytomegalovirus exposure and HLA in healthy donors. The PCR employed 60 Vbeta primers together with 13 Jbeta primers. The method was immunoSEQ multiplex PCR; TCRdb's version includes in-frame clones alone and lacks a portion of them. The table includes 150,000 to 200,000 clones, about 80% detected once. The J segment lost 3 bases and the V segment lost 3 bases, leaving 5 bases of the junction unmatched. The CDR3 runs to 15 residues. Germline V gene lookup returns CDR1 SGHRS and CDR2 YFSETQ. V gene TRBV5-1 combines with J gene TRBJ1-5; 8 bases agree with TRBD1. The receptor was isolated from a woman aged 40 to 49 in good health and CMV-seronegative. The sequenced sample consisted of PBMCs. In DNA form, the CDR3 reads TGCGCCAGCAGCTCGACAGGGGACCACAATCAGCCCCAGCATTTT. Translating it yields CASSSTGDHNQPQHF.